The clone carrying this TCR beta chain was detected only a few times. Its antigen remains unknown. The data belong to a study of blood T cells in healthy people across ages. Whole-study findings and limits: Any conclusive comparison of naive versus antigen-experienced cells was prevented by using unsorted PBMCs.

Per sample, at least 5.5 micrograms of total RNA were extracted. A second roughly 6 to 12 cycle PCR used barcoded and J-beta primers. TCRdb reanalysed the 5' RACE reads using MiXCR and keeps one entry per CDR3 protein. The sample contains around 690,000 distinct CDR3 sequences, around three fifths of which appear only once. V was clipped by 4 bases and J by 2 bases, with 9 bases between them. The germline V gene encodes CDR1 SGHAT and CDR2 FQNNGV. CDR3 length: 14 residues. The chain uses TRBV11-2 and TRBJ2-1; possibly TRBD2 for D (5 bases). Sequenced material: blood. This TCR was recovered from a man in his sixties in good health. The CDR3 nucleotides read TGTGCCAGCAGCTCGCTAGCAGCCTACAATGAGCAGTTCTTC. Amino acids: CASSSLAAYNEQFF.